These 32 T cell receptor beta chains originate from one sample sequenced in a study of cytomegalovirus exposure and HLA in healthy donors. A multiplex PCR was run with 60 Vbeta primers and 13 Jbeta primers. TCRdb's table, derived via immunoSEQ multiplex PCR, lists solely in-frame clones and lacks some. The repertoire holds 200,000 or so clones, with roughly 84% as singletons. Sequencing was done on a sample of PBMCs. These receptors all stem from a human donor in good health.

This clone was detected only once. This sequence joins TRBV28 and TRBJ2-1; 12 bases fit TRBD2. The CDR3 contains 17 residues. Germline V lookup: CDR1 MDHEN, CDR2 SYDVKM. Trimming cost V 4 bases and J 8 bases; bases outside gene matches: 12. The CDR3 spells CASSSNLAGGGPYEQFF. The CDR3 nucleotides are TGTGCCAGCAGTTCAAATCTAGCGGGAGGGGGGCCTTATGAGCAGTTCTTC.

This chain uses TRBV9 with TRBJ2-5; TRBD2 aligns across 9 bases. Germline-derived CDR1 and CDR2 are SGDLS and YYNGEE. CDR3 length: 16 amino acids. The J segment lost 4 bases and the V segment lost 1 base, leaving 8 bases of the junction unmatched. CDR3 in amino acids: CASSVLAGNPPETQYF. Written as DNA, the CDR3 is TGTGCCAGCAGCGTACTAGCGGGAAACCCTCCAGAGACCCAGTACTTC. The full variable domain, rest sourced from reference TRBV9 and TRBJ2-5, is DSGVTQTPKHLITATGQRVTLRCSPRSGDLSVYWYQQSLDQGLQFLIQYYNGEERAKGNILERFSAQQFPDLHSELNLSSLELGDSALYFCASSVLAGNPPETQYFGPGTRLLVL.

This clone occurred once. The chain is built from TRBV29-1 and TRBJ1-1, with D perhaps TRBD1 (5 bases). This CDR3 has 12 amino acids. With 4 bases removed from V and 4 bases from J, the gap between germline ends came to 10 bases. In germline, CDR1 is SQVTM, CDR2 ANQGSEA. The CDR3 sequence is CSVAGLGTEAFF. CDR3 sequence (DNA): TGCAGCGTTGCAGGGTTGGGCACTGAAGCTTTCTTT.

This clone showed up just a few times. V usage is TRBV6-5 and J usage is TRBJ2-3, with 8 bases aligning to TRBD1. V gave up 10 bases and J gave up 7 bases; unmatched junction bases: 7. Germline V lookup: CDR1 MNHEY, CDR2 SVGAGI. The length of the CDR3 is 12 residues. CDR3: CATGQGRNTQYF. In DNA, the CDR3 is TGTGCCACCGGACAGGGACGGAATACGCAGTATTTT.

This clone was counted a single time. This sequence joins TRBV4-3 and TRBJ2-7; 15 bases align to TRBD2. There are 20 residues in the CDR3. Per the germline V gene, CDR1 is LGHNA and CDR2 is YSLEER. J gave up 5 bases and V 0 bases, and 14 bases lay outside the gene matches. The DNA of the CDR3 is TGCGCCAGCAGCCAAGAGTTCTATCGGACTAGCGGGAGGGCCAGGGACGAGCAGTACTTC. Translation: CASSQEFYRTSGRARDEQYF.

DNA of the CDR3: TGTGCCAGCAGCTTAGGATGGCAGGGGCCCCCCACAGATACGCAGTATTTT. It encodes CASSLGWQGPPTDTQYF. The chain couples TRBV7-8 to TRBJ2-3, with D maybe TRBD1 (6 bases). The CDR3 has 17 amino acids. The V and J ends lost 1 base and 2 bases respectively, with 16 bases between them. Germline-derived CDR1 and CDR2 are SGHVS and FQNEAQ.

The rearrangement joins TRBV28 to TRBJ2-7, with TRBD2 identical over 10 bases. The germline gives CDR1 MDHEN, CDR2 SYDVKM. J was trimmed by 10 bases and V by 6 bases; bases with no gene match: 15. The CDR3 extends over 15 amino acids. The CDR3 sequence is CASSPPRTSGPKQYF. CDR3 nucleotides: TGTGCCAGCAGCCCCCCCCGGACTAGCGGCCCGAAACAGTACTTC.

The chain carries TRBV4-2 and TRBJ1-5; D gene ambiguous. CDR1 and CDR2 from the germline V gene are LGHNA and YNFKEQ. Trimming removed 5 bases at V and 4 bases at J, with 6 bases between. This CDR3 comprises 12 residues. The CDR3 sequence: CASSTLNQPQHF. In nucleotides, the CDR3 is TGTGCCAGCAGCACTCTTAATCAGCCCCAGCATTTT.

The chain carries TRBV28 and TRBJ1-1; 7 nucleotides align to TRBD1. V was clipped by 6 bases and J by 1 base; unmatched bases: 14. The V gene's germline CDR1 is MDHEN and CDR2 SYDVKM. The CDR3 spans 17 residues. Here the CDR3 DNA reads TGTGCCAGCAGCCCGAGCAATTACCGGGACAGGAACACTGAAGCTTTCTTT. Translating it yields CASSPSNYRDRNTEAFF.

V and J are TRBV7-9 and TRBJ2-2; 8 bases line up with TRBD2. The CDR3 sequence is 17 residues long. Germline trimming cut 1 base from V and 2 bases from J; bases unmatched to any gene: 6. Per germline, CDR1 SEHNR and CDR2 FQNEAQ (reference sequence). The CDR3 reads CASSLGVAGLNTGELFF. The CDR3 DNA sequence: TGTGCCAGCAGCTTAGGGGTAGCGGGATTAAACACCGGGGAGCTGTTTTTT. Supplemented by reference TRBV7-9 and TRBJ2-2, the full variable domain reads DTGVSQNPRHKITKRGQNVTFRCDPISEHNRLYWYRQTLGQGPEFLTYFQNEAQLEKSRLLSDRFSAERPKGSFSTLEIQRTEQGDSAMYLCASSLGVAGLNTGELFFGEGSRLTVL.

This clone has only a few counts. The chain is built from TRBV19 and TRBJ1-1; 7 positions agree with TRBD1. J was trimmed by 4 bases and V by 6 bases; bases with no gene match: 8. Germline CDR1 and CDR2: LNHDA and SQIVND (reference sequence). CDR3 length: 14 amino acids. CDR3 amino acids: CASREQGTGTEAFF. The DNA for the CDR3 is TGTGCCAGTAGGGAACAGGGGACGGGCACTGAAGCTTTCTTT. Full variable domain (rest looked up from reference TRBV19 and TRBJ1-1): DGGITQSPKYLFRKEGQNVTLSCEQNLNHDAMYWYRQDPGQGLRLIYYSQIVNDFQKGDIAEGYSVSREKKESFPLTVTSAQKNPTAFYLCASREQGTGTEAFFGQGTRLTVV.

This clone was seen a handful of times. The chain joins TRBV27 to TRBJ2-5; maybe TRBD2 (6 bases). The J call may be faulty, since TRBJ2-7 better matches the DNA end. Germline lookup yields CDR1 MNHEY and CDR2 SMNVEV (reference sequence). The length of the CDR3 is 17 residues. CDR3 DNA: TGTGCCAGCAGTTTAGCATGGGGAGGCGTCGCTCGCAACGAGCAGTACTTC. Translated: CASSLAWGGVARNEQYF.

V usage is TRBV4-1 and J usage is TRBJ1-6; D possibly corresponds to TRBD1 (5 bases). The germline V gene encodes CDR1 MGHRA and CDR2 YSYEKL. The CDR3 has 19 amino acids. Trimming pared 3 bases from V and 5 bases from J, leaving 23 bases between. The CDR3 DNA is TGCGCCAGCAGCCACCCCCCTGTGGCAGGGCTGGCGAATAATTCACCCCTCCACTTT. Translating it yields CASSHPPVAGLANNSPLHF.

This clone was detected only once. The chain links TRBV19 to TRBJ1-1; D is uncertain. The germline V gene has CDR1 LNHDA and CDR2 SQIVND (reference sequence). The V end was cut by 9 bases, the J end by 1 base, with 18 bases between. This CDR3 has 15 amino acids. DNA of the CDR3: TGTGCCAGCCGTTCAACCGGGTCCCAGAACACTGAAGCTTTCTTT. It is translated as CASRSTGSQNTEAFF.

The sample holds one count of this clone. The CDR3 DNA reads as TGCGCCAGCAGCCCCCTTCTCGCCGTCGGCGGGAGCGCGAACATTCAGTACTTC. This translates into CASSPLLAVGGSANIQYF. J is TRBJ2-4 and V is TRBV4-3, with 7 nucleotides matching TRBD2. Looked up from germline, CDR1 is LGHNA and CDR2 is YSLEER. This CDR3 spans 18 amino acids. V lost 4 bases and J lost 7; bases outside the gene matches: 19.

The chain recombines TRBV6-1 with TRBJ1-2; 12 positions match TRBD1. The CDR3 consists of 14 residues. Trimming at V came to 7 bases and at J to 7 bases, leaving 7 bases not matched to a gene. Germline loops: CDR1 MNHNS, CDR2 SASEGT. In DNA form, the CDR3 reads TGTGCCAGCACCATCGGGACAGGGGGCCGTGGCTACACCTTC. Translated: CASTIGTGGRGYTF.

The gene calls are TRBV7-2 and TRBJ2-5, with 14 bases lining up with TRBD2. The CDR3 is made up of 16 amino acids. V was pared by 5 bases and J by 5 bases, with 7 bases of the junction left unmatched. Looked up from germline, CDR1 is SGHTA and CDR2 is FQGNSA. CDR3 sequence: CASSQGLAGVWETQYF. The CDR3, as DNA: TGTGCCAGCAGCCAGGGACTAGCGGGAGTGTGGGAGACCCAGTACTTC.

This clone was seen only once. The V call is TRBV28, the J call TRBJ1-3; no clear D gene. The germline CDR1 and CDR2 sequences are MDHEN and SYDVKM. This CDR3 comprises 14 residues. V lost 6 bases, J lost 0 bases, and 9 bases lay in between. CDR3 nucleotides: TGTGCCAGCAGAAACAGAGACTCTGGAAACACCATATATTTT. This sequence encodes CASRNRDSGNTIYF.

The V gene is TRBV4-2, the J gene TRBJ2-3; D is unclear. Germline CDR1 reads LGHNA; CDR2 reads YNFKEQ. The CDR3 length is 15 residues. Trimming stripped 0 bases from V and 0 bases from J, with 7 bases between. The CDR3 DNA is TGTGCCAGCAGCCAAGAGTGGCCTAGCACAGATACGCAGTATTTT. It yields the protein CASSQEWPSTDTQYF.

The CDR3 DNA is TGTGCCAGCAGATTGGGACAGCTAAATGAAAAACTGTTTTTT. Translating it yields CASRLGQLNEKLFF. This chain joins TRBV6-5 and TRBJ1-4; 7 bases map to TRBD1. Trimming cost V 6 bases and J 5 bases; bases outside gene matches: 6. Looked up from germline, CDR1 is MNHEY and CDR2 is SVGAGI. This CDR3 is 14 amino acids long.

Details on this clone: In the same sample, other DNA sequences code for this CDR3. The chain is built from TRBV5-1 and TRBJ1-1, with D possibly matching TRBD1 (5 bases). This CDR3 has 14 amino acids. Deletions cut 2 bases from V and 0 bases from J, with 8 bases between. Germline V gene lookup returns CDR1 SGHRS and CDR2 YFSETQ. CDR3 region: CASSFRGLNTEAFF. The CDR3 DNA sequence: TGCGCCAGCAGCTTCCGGGGGTTGAACACTGAAGCTTTCTTT.

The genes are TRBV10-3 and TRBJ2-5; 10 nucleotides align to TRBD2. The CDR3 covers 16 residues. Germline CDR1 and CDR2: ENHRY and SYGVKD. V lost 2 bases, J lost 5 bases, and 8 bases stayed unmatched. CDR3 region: CAISERASGSGETQYF. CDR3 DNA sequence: TGTGCCATCAGTGAGCGGGCTAGCGGGAGTGGTGAGACCCAGTACTTC.

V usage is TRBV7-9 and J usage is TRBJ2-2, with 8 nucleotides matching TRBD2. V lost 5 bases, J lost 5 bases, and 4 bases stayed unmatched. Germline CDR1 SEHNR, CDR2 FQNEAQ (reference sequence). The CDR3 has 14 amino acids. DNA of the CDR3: TGTGCCAGCAGCCTACTAGCGGCAACCGGGGAGCTGTTTTTT. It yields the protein CASSLLAATGELFF.

This chain's CDR3 is CASSEGRGRTEAFF. The CDR3 nucleotides are TGCGCCAGCAGTGAAGGTCGGGGTAGGACTGAAGCTTTCTTT. This chain connects TRBV10-1 to TRBJ1-1; no reliable D call. V was pared by 3 bases and J by 5 bases, with 13 bases between. The germline V gene has CDR1 WNHNN and CDR2 SYGVQD (reference sequence). This CDR3 region has 14 residues.

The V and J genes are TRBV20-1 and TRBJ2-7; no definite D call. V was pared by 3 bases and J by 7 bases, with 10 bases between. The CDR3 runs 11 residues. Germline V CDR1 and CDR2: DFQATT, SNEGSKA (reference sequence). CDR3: CSASSSEEQYF. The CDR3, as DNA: TGCAGTGCTAGTTCCTCCGAGGAGCAGTACTTC.

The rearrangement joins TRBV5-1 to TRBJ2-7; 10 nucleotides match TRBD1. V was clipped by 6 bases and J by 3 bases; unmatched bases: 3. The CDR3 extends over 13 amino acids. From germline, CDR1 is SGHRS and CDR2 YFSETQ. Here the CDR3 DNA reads TGCGCCAGCACCCGGACAGGGGGCTACGAGCAGTACTTC. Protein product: CASTRTGGYEQYF.

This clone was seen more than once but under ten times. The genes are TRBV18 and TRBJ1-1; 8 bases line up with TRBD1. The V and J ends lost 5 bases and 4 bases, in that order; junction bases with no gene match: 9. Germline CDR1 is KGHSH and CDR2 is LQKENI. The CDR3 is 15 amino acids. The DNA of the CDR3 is TGTGCCAGCTCATCATCTGGACAGGGAAGCACTGAAGCTTTCTTT. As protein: CASSSSGQGSTEAFF.

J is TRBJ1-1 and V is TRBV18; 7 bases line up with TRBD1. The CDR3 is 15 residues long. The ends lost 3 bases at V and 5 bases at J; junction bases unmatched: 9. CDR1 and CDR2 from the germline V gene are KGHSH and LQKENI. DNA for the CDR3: TGTGCCAGCTCACCCTACCCAACAGGGGATACTGAAGCTTTCTTT. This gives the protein CASSPYPTGDTEAFF. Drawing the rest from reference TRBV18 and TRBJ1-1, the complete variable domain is NAGVMQNPRHLVRRRGQEARLRCSPMKGHSHVYWYRQLPEEGLKFMVYLQKENIIDESGMPKERFSAEFPKEGPSILRIQQVVRGDSAAYFCASSPYPTGDTEAFFGQGTRLTVV.

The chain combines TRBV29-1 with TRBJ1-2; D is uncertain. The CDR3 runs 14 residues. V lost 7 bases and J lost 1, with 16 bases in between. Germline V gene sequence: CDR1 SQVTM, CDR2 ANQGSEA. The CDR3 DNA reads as TGCAGCGCGGTGCTTTTCGGGAGTAACTATGGCTACACCTTC. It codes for CSAVLFGSNYGYTF. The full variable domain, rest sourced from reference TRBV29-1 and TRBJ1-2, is SAVISQKPSRDICQRGTSLTIQCQVDSQVTMMFWYRQQPGQSLTLIATANQGSEATYESGFVIDKFPISRPNLTFSTLTVSNMSPEDSSIYLCSAVLFGSNYGYTFGSGTRLTVV.

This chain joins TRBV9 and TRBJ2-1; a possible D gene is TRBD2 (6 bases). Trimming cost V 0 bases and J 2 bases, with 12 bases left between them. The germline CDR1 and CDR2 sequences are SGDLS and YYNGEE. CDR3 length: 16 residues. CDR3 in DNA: TGTGCCAGCAGCGTAGGAGGGACTGGGACCTACAATGAGCAGTTCTTC. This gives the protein CASSVGGTGTYNEQFF. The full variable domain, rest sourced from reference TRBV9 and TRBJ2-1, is DSGVTQTPKHLITATGQRVTLRCSPRSGDLSVYWYQQSLDQGLQFLIQYYNGEERAKGNILERFSAQQFPDLHSELNLSSLELGDSALYFCASSVGGTGTYNEQFFGPGTRLTVL.

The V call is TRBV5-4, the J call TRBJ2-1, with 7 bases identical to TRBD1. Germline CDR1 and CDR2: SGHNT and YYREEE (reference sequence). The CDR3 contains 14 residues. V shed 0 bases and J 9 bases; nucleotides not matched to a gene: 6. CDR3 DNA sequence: TGTGCCAGCAGCTTGGGACAGGGTGCGGGTGAGCAGTTCTTC. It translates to CASSLGQGAGEQFF.

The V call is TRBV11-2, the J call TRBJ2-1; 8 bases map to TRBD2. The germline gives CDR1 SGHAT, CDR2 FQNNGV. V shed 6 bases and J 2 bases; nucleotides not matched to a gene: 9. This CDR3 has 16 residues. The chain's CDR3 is CASSPLLAATYNEQFF. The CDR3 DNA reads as TGTGCCAGCAGTCCGTTACTAGCGGCTACCTACAATGAGCAGTTCTTC.